Below, 25 T cell receptor beta chains from the same sample are listed, as sequenced in a study of shared clonotypes between healthy human individuals. TCRdb keeps only in-frame clones here, not all; method: immunoSEQ multiplex PCR. The sample has 780,000 or so clones, 55% to 75% seen once. The source material was memory CD4+ T cells sorted from blood. The subset was: CD45RA-negative fraction. These receptors all come from a woman in her 30s in good health.

This clone was picked up a small number of times. The rearrangement links TRBV11-2 to TRBJ2-2; perhaps D is TRBD1 or TRBD2 (5 bases each). This CDR3 contains 15 residues. Germline CDR1 reads SGHAT; CDR2 reads FQNNGV. The ends were cut back, 5 bases at V and 4 bases at J, with 14 bases in the middle. The CDR3 coding sequence is TGTGCCAGCAGCCTCCCGACCGGGACCACCGGGGAGCTGTTTTTT. This sequence encodes CASSLPTGTTGELFF.

Turning to this clone: A read error is the likely source, as a far larger clone sits one nucleotide away. Other nucleotide sequences in the sample specify the same CDR3. The J gene is TRBJ2-1, the V gene TRBV7-9; 7 nucleotides align to TRBD2. Germline-derived CDR1 and CDR2 are SEHNR and FQNEAQ (reference sequence). J lost 0 bases, V lost 5 bases, and 4 bases had no gene match. This CDR3 has 15 amino acids. This CDR3 reads CASSPQRDSYNEQFF. CDR3 nucleotides: TGTGCCAGCAGCCCCCAGCGGGACTCCTACAATGAGCAGTTCTTC.

This clone was seen more than once but under ten times. This specimen includes other DNA sequences encoding the same CDR3. V and J are TRBV6-1 and TRBJ1-1; D unclear. Trimming shortened V by 3 bases and J by 1 base, and 6 bases separated the two germline ends. CDR1 is MNHNS and CDR2 is SASEGT in the germline V gene. This CDR3 spans 13 amino acids. The CDR3 bases are TGTGCCAGCAGTGAGCAACCGAACACTGAAGCTTTCTTT. The encoded protein is CASSEQPNTEAFF.

The chain joins TRBV19 to TRBJ1-1; D is possibly TRBD1 (6 bases). Trimming cost V 6 bases and J 1 base, with 9 bases left between them. The CDR3 covers 13 residues. Germline V CDR1 and CDR2: LNHDA, SQIVND (reference sequence). The CDR3 loop is CASRTQGNTEAFF. CDR3 bases: TGTGCCAGTAGGACACAGGGGAACACTGAAGCTTTCTTT.

This clone has a count of ten or more. The chain couples TRBV7-2 to TRBJ2-4; 10 bases align to TRBD1. Germline V lookup: CDR1 SGHTA, CDR2 FQGNSA. After removal of 5 bases from V and 5 bases from J, the junction contained 9 bases not matched to a gene. This CDR3 contains 16 residues. The CDR3 DNA is TGTGCCAGCAGCCGACAGGCCGGACAGGGGGAAAACATTCAGTACTTC. Protein product: CASSRQAGQGENIQYF. Supplemented by reference TRBV7-2 and TRBJ2-4, the full variable domain reads GAGVSQSPSNKVTEKGKDVELRCDPISGHTALYWYRQSLGQGLEFLIYFQGNSAPDKSGLPSDRFSAERTGGSVSTLTIQRTQQEDSAVYLCASSRQAGQGENIQYFGAGTRLSVL.

The rearrangement links TRBV6-1 to TRBJ2-1, with D possibly matching TRBD2 (5 bases). Germline V CDR1 and CDR2: MNHNS, SASEGT. Deletions cut 5 bases from V and 8 bases from J, with 16 bases between. This CDR3 is 14 amino acids long. CDR3 region: CASSLVGGPDEQFF. The CDR3, as DNA: TGTGCCAGCAGTCTGGTTGGAGGCCCGGATGAGCAGTTCTTC.

The chain links TRBV7-9 to TRBJ1-1; 8 bases match TRBD1. Trimming cost V 5 bases and J 1 base; bases outside gene matches: 3. The CDR3 is 14 amino acids. Germline V gene sequence: CDR1 SEHNR, CDR2 FQNEAQ (reference sequence). The CDR3 protein is CASSEGQENTEAFF. Here the CDR3 DNA reads TGTGCCAGCAGCGAGGGACAGGAGAACACTGAAGCTTTCTTT.

There are a few counts of this clone. The chain has TRBV7-2 and TRBJ1-5; D unresolved. The CDR3 has 12 amino acids. V lost 3 bases, J lost 7 bases, and 7 bases lay in between. Looked up from germline, CDR1 is SGHTA and CDR2 is FQGNSA. In nucleotides, the CDR3 is TGTGCCAGCAGCTTTGGGATCCAGCCCCAGCATTTT. Translation gives CASSFGIQPQHF.

The chain recombines TRBV6-5 with TRBJ1-3; D is undetermined. V was cut by 0 bases and J by 2 bases, with 8 bases left in between. Germline CDR1 MNHEY, CDR2 SVGAGI. The CDR3 consists of 15 residues. CDR3 sequence: CASSYSGIAGNTIYF. In DNA form, the CDR3 reads TGTGCCAGCAGTTACTCAGGGATAGCTGGAAACACCATATATTTT.

The gene calls are TRBV5-8 and TRBJ1-2; D might be TRBD1 (5 bases). Trimming took off 6 bases at V and 8 bases at J, with 20 bases between the two ends. The germline CDR1 and CDR2 sequences are SGHTS and YDEGEE. The CDR3 is 14 residues long. CDR3 protein: CASNGDLRGGGYTF. For the CDR3, the DNA is TGTGCCAGCAACGGGGACCTCCGTGGAGGGGGCTACACCTTC.

The rearrangement links TRBV28 to TRBJ1-5; 8 bases line up with TRBD1. The J segment lost 7 bases and the V segment lost 5 bases, leaving 10 bases of the junction unmatched. This CDR3 comprises 15 residues. Looked up from germline, CDR1 is MDHEN and CDR2 is SYDVKM. CDR3 region: CASSLLTGGWQPQHF. Written as DNA, the CDR3 is TGTGCCAGCAGTCTATTAACAGGGGGTTGGCAGCCCCAGCATTTT.

The chain recombines TRBV2 with TRBJ1-6; possibly TRBD1 for D (5 bases). The CDR3 is 12 amino acids. Germline V gene data show CDR1 as SNHLY and CDR2 as FYNNEI. The ends were cut back, 11 bases at V and 7 bases at J, with 12 bases in the middle. This chain's CDR3 is CAGQGGNSPLHF. In DNA form, the CDR3 reads TGTGCCGGCCAGGGAGGGAATTCACCCCTCCACTTT.

The chain joins TRBV10-2 to TRBJ2-1; 10 nucleotides match TRBD2. Germline CDR1 and CDR2: WSHSY and SAAADI. V dropped 7 bases and J dropped 6; count of bases not matched to a gene: 6. CDR3 size: 14 residues. CDR3 loop: CASNSQREGNEQFF. DNA of the CDR3: TGCGCCAGCAATAGCCAGCGGGAGGGCAATGAGCAGTTCTTC.

The CDR3 DNA sequence: TGTGCCAGCAGCTCCGGACTAGCGGGAGTCCCCAGCTCCTACGAGCAGTACTTC. Its translation: CASSSGLAGVPSSYEQYF. The chain links TRBV7-6 to TRBJ2-7, with 13 bases aligning to TRBD2. V lost 4 bases and J lost 0; bases outside the gene matches: 9. This CDR3 has 18 amino acids. Germline V gene lookup returns CDR1 SGHVS and CDR2 FNYEAQ.

In its sample, this clone was seen once. The same CDR3 is also encoded by other DNA sequences in this sample. CDR3 in amino acids: CASSQDLEYEQYF. The CDR3 coding sequence is TGTGCCAGCAGCCAAGATCTGGAGTACGAGCAGTACTTC. The J gene is TRBJ2-7, the V gene TRBV4-2; D ambiguous. CDR1 and CDR2 from the germline V gene are LGHNA and YNFKEQ. The CDR3 extends over 13 amino acids. The V and J ends lost 0 bases and 4 bases respectively, with 7 bases between them.

The CDR3 loop reads CASSLGTLTGELFF. In DNA form, the CDR3 reads TGTGCCAGCAGCTTAGGCACTCTTACCGGGGAGCTGTTTTTT. This chain uses TRBV11-3 with TRBJ2-2; D call uncertain. The CDR3 totals 14 residues. The germline CDR1 and CDR2 sequences are SGHNT and YENEEA. The ends were cut back, 1 base at V and 5 bases at J, with 8 bases in the middle.

A few counts support this clone. The V call is TRBV14, the J call TRBJ2-7, with 7 positions matching TRBD1. The CDR3 extends over 14 amino acids. Germline assignment: CDR1 SGHDN and CDR2 FVKESK. The V segment lost 3 bases and the J segment 3 bases; nucleotides outside the gene matches: 5. CDR3 nucleotide sequence: TGTGCCAGCAGCCATGGTCAGGGGGACTACGAGCAGTACTTC. Translated: CASSHGQGDYEQYF.

The genes are TRBV28 and TRBJ1-3; D is ambiguous. CDR1 and CDR2 from the germline V gene are MDHEN and SYDVKM. The V end lost 6 bases, the J end lost 1 base, and 7 bases lay between the germline ends. The CDR3 covers 13 residues. The CDR3 DNA reads TGTGCCAGCAGGCGAATGTCTGGAAACACCATATATTTT. This codes for CASRRMSGNTIYF.

This sequence joins TRBV28 and TRBJ2-7, with TRBD2 matching 11 bases. This CDR3 is built from 15 residues. Per germline, CDR1 MDHEN and CDR2 SYDVKM. V trimming: 6 bases; J trimming: 7 bases; junction bases outside the gene matches: 11. CDR3 nucleotides: TGTGCCAGCAGCCCGGGACTAGCGGAAGTGGGAGAGCAGTACTTC. This encodes CASSPGLAEVGEQYF.

The chain employs TRBV10-3 and TRBJ1-3; D unresolved. V shed 8 bases and J shed 0 bases, with 11 bases lying between them. Germline V lookup: CDR1 ENHRY, CDR2 SYGVKD. The CDR3 spans 14 residues. In DNA, the CDR3 is TGTGCCATCGCCGACGGCAACTCTGGAAACACCATATATTTT. Encoded protein: CAIADGNSGNTIYF.

In this sample, this clone turned up once. This rearrangement joins TRBV28 to TRBJ1-1; D might be TRBD1 (5 bases). This CDR3 comprises 16 residues. Trimming left V 6 bases short and J 2 bases short, with 19 bases between. The germline V gene encodes CDR1 MDHEN and CDR2 SYDVKM. DNA of the CDR3: TGTGCCAGCAGAACCCGGTTGGGGGGGGAAAACACTGAAGCTTTCTTT. Residues: CASRTRLGGENTEAFF.

Worth noting for this clone: Without the conserved terminal phenylalanine or tryptophan, this CDR3 likely stems from a read error. The DNA is omitted, as the CDR3 cannot be located on it reliably, and the CDR3 follows TCRdb's listing. CDR3 region: CSAYIVRR. The chain carries TRBV20-1 and TRBJ1-4; TRBD1 is the table's D call and was not checked against the DNA. Germline V CDR1 and CDR2: DFQATT, SNEGSKA (reference sequence). A total of 8 residues make up the CDR3, ends included.

The chain recombines TRBV28 with TRBJ1-4, with a tentative D call TRBD1 (5 bases). There are 16 residues in the CDR3. V was trimmed by 3 bases and J by 0 bases, leaving 11 bases between them. The germline CDR1 and CDR2 sequences are MDHEN and SYDVKM. The CDR3 DNA sequence: TGTGCCAGCAGTTTGCTTGGGGCAGCAACTAATGAAAAACTGTTTTTT. This encodes CASSLLGAATNEKLFF.

This chain connects TRBV28 to TRBJ2-1; 8 bases fit TRBD1. Germline CDR1 is MDHEN and CDR2 is SYDVKM. The CDR3 contains 16 residues. V shed 1 base, J shed 9 bases, and the junction held 11 bases outside the gene matches. The DNA for the CDR3 is TGTGCCAGCAGTTTATTACGACTACAGGGGGAGCGTGAGCAGTTCTTC. Translated: CASSLLRLQGEREQFF.

The V gene is TRBV9, the J gene TRBJ1-6; tentatively, D is TRBD1 (5 bases). Trimming pared 0 bases from V and 8 bases from J, leaving 15 bases between. The CDR3 runs 16 residues. The germline gives CDR1 SGDLS, CDR2 YYNGEE. As DNA, the CDR3 is TGTGCCAGCAGCGTAGCTACTTCGGGGGATCATTCACCCCTCCACTTT. Translated: CASSVATSGDHSPLHF.